This is a list of T cell receptor beta chains from one sample in a study of CD8 T cells in Susac syndrome. TCRdb analysed the immunoSEQ multiplex PCR reads with MiXCR anew, one entry per CDR3 protein. The data show under 200,000 distinct CDR3 sequences, over 85% seen once. Sequenced: CD4+ T cells from PBMCs. These TCRs come from a human donor in good health. Both conserved end residues are part of each CDR3. Each record gives: CDR3 protein, V gene, J gene.

CDR3 protein: CTGAGGDTDTQYF
V gene: TRBV29-1
J gene: TRBJ2-3

CDR3 protein: CATSRESVAGDTQYF
V gene: TRBV15
J gene: TRBJ2-3

CDR3 protein: CASSLVGANVLTF
V gene: TRBV5-4
J gene: TRBJ2-6

CDR3 protein: CASSQRGAENYGYTF
V gene: TRBV4-3
J gene: TRBJ1-2

CDR3 protein: CASRTLASPLHF
V gene: TRBV12-3/TRBV12-4
J gene: TRBJ1-6

CDR3 protein: CSASGDRVSRGYTF
V gene: TRBV20-1
J gene: TRBJ1-2

CDR3 protein: CASSGDRVGTQYF
V gene: TRBV2
J gene: TRBJ2-5

CDR3 protein: CASSLPGDNEKLFF
V gene: TRBV28
J gene: TRBJ1-4

CDR3 protein: CASSSGLAQTQYF
V gene: TRBV27
J gene: TRBJ2-5

CDR3 protein: CASRRGQVSGNTIYF
V gene: TRBV12-3/TRBV12-4
J gene: TRBJ1-3

CDR3 protein: CASSPYGDDHGYTF
V gene: TRBV18
J gene: TRBJ1-2

CDR3 protein: CASSYGLAGRSSTDTQYF
V gene: TRBV6-5
J gene: TRBJ2-3

CDR3 protein: CASSTGPGDGELFF
V gene: TRBV9
J gene: TRBJ2-2

CDR3 protein: CASALKELNTEAFF
V gene: TRBV12-3/TRBV12-4
J gene: TRBJ1-1

CDR3 protein: CASSFQGQGYTGELFF
V gene: TRBV6-5
J gene: TRBJ2-2

CDR3 protein: CASRRQGSTDTQYF
V gene: TRBV6-5
J gene: TRBJ2-3

CDR3 protein: CSASAGGNNEQFF
V gene: TRBV29-1
J gene: TRBJ2-1

CDR3 protein: CASIAPGGRNSLRAF
V gene: TRBV6-1
J gene: TRBJ2-4

CDR3 protein: CAIRLDTNTGELFF
V gene: TRBV10-3
J gene: TRBJ2-2

CDR3 protein: CSVGGQYSNQPQHF
V gene: TRBV29-1
J gene: TRBJ1-5

CDR3 protein: CASRRQGRYEQYF
V gene: TRBV27
J gene: TRBJ2-7

CDR3 protein: CASSGRTGYNSPLHF
V gene: TRBV25-1
J gene: TRBJ1-6